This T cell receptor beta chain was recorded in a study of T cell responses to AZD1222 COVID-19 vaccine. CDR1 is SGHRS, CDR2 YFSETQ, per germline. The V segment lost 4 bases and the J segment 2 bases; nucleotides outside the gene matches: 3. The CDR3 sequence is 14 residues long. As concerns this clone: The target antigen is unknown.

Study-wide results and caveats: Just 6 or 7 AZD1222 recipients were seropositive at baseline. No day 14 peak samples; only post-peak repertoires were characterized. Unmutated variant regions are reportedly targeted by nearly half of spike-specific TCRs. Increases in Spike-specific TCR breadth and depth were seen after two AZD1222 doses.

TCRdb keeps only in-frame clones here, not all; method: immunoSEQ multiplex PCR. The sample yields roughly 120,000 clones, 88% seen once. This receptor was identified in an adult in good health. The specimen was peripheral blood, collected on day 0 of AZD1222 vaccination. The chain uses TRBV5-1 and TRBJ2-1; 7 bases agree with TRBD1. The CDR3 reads CASSRDSPYNEQFF. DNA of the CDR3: TGCGCCAGCAGCAGGGACAGCCCCTACAATGAGCAGTTCTTC.